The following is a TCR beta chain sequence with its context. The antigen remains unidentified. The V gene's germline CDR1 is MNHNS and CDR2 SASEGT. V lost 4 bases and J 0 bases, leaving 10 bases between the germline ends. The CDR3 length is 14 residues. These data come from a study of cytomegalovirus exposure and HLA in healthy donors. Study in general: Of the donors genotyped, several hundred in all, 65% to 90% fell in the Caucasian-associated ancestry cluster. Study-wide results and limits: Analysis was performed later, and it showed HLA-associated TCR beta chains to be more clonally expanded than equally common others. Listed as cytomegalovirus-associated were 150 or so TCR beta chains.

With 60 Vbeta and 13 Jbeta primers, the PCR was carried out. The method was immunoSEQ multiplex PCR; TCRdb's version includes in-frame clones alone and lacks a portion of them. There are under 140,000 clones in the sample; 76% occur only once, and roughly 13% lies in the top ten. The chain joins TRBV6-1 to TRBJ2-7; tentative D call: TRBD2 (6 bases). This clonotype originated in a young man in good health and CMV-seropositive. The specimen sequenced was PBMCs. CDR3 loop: CASSGRDSSYEQYF. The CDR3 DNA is TGTGCCAGCAGTGGCCGGGACTCCTCCTACGAGCAGTACTTC.